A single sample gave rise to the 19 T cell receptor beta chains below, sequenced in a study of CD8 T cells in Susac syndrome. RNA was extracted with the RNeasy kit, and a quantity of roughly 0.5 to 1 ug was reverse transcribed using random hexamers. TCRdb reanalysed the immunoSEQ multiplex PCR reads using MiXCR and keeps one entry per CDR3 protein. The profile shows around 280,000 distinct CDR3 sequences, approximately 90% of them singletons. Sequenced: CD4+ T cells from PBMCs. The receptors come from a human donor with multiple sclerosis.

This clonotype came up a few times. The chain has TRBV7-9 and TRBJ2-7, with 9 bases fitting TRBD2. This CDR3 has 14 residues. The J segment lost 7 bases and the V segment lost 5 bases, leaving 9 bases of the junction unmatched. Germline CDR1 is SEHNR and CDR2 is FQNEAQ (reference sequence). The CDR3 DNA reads TGTGCCAGCAGCCCACTACCGGGACTAGCAGAGCAGTACTTC. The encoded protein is CASSPLPGLAEQYF.

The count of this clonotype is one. This chain's CDR3 is CASSFGGAYEQYF. The CDR3, as DNA: TGTGCCAGCAGCTTCGGCGGAGCCTACGAGCAGTACTTC. The chain links TRBV11-2 to TRBJ2-7; unclear D gene. V was shortened by 3 bases and J by 2 bases, with 8 bases between the two germline ends. CDR3 size: 13 residues. The germline V gene has CDR1 SGHAT and CDR2 FQNNGV.

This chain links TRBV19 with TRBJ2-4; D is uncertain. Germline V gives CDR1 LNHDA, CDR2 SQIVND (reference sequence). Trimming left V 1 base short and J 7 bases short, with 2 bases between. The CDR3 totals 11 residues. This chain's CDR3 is CASSIANIQYF. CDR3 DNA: TGTGCCAGTAGTATAGCGAACATTCAGTACTTC.

CDR3 amino acids: CASSGGRITDTQYF. CDR3 nucleotide sequence: TGTGCCAGCAGCGGAGGCAGGATCACAGATACGCAGTATTTT. The V gene is TRBV5-4, the J gene TRBJ2-3; TRBD2 is a possible D gene (5 bases). V shed 4 bases and J shed 2 bases, with 11 bases lying between them. Germline V gene lookup returns CDR1 SGHNT and CDR2 YYREEE (reference sequence). The CDR3 is 14 amino acids.

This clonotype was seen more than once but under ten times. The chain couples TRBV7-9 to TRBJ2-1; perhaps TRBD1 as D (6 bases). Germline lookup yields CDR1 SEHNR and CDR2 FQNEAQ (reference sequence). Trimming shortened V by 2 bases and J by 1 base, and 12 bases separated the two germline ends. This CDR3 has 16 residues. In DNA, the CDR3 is TGTGCCAGCAGCTTACGCAGGGGAGAATCCTACAATGAGCAGTTCTTC. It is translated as CASSLRRGESYNEQFF.

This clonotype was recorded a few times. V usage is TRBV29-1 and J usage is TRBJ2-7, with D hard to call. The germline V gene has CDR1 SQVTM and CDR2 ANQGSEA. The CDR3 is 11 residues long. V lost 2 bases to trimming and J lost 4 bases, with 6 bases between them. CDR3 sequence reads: CSVESSYEQYF. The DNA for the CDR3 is TGCAGCGTTGAAAGTTCTTACGAGCAGTACTTC.

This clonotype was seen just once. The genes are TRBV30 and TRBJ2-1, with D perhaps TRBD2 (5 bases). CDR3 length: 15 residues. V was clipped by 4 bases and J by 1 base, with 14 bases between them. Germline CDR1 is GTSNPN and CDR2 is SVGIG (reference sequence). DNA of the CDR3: TGTGCCTGGAATGTTAGGAGGAGGTCCTACAATGAGCAGTTCTTC. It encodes CAWNVRRRSYNEQFF. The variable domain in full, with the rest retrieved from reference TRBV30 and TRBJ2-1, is SQTIHQWPATLVQPVGSPLSLECTVEGTSNPNLYWYRQAAGRGLQLLFYSVGIGQISSEVPQNLSASRPQDRQFILSSKKLLLSDSGFYLCAWNVRRRSYNEQFFGPGTRLTVL.

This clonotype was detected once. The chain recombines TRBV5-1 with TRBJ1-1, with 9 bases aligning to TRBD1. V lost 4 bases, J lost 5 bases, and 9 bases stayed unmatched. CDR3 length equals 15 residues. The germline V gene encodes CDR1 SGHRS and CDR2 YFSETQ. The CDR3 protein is CASSRLGQGGTEAFF. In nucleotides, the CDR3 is TGCGCCAGCAGCAGGCTGGGACAGGGTGGAACTGAAGCTTTCTTT.

The DNA for the CDR3 is TGCGCCAGCAGCAGACGTAGGACAGGCCCAAGAATGAACACTGAAGCTTTCTTT. Its translation: CASSRRRTGPRMNTEAFF. The J gene is TRBJ1-1, the V gene TRBV5-1; TRBD1 aligns across 7 bases. V lost 4 bases and J lost 0; bases outside the gene matches: 15. The germline V gene has CDR1 SGHRS and CDR2 YFSETQ. The CDR3 totals 18 residues.

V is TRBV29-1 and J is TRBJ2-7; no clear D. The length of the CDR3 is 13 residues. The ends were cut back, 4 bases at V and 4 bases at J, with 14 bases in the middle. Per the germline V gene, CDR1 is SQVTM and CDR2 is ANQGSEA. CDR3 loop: CSVGVWGKYEQYF. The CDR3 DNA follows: TGCAGCGTTGGGGTCTGGGGAAAGTACGAGCAGTACTTC.

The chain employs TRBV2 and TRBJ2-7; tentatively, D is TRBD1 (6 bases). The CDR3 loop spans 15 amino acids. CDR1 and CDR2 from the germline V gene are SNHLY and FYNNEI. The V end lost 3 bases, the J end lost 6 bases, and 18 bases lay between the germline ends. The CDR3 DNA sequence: TGTGCCAGCAGTGAGCAGGGGCGGCTCGGTAGCGAGCAGTACTTC. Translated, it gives CASSEQGRLGSEQYF. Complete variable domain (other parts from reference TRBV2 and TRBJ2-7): EPEVTQTPSHQVTQMGQEVILRCVPISNHLYFYWYRQILGQKVEFLVSFYNNEISEKSEIFDDQFSVERPDGSNFTLKIRSTKLEDSAMYFCASSEQGRLGSEQYFGPGTRLTVT.

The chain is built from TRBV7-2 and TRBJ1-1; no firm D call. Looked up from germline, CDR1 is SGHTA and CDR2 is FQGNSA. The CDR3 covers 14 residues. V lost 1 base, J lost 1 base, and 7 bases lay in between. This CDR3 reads CASSLGSPNTEAFF. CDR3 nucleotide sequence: TGTGCCAGCAGCTTAGGCAGCCCGAACACTGAAGCTTTCTTT.

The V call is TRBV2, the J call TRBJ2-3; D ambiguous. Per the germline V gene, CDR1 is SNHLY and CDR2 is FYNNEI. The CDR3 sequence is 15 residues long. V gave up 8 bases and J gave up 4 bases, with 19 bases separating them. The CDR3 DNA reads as TGTGCCAGCCCCGTTTCAGCTGGAAGGGCAGATACGCAGTATTTT. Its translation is CASPVSAGRADTQYF.

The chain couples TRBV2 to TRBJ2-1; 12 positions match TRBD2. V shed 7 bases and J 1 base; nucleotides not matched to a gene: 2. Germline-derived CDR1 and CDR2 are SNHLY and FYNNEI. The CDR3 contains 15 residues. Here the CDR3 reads CASMTSGGSYNEQFF. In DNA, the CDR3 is TGTGCCAGCATGACTAGCGGGGGATCCTACAATGAGCAGTTCTTC.

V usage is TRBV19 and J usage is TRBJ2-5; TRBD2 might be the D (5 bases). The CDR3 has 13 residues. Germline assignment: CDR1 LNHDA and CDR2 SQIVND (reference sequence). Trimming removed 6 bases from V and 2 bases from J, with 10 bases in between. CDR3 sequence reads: CASSRTDQETQYF. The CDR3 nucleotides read TGTGCCAGTAGCCGGACTGATCAAGAGACCCAGTACTTC.

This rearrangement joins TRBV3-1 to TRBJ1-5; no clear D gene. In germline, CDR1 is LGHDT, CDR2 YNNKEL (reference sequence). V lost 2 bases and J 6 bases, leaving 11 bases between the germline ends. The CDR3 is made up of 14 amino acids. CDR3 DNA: TGTGCCAGCAGCCAACAACCGCGGGCTCAGCCCCAGCATTTT. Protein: CASSQQPRAQPQHF.

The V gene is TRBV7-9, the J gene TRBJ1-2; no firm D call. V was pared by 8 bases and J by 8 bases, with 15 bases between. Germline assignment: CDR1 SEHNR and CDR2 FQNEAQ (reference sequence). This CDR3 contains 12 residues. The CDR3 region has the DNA TGTGCCAGCCCCACGAGTGGAGCCGGCTACACCTTC. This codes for CASPTSGAGYTF.

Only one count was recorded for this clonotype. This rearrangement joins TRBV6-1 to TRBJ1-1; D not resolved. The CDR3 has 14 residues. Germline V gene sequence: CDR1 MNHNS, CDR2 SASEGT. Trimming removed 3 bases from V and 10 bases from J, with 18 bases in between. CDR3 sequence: CASSDPVPPHGAFF. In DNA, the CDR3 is TGTGCCAGCAGTGACCCGGTACCCCCTCATGGAGCTTTCTTT.

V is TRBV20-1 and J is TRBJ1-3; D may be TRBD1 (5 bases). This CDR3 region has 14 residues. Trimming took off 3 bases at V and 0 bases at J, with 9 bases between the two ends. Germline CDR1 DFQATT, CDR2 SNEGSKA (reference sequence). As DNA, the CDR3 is TGCAGTGCTAGTGGTGGGGCCTCTGGAAACACCATATATTTT. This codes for CSASGGASGNTIYF.